What follows is one T cell receptor (beta chain) and its context. Antigen: not known. In the original workflow: ImmunoSEQ only sent back junction sequences with no quality scores, so filtering was done differently. Profiled with immunoSEQ multiplex PCR; TCRdb holds only in-frame clones, not every one. V and J calls and clone size are as listed in that table; D and trimming were resolved from the DNA. This table has some 2,500,000 clones, about 90% appearing once. The record originates from a study of shared clonotypes between healthy human individuals. Study-wide findings and caveats: Tissues were not sampled, only blood, and their repertoires likely differ. The generation probabilities recorded for non-shared clonotypes fell below those of clonotypes shared by all four donors.

Sequencing was carried out using naive CD4+ T cells from PBMCs. Subset reported: CD45RA+ positively selected. The clonotype comes from a man younger than 30 in good health. Some clones in this sample may be carry-over from other donors' samples.

CDR3 DNA sequence: TGTGCCAGCACCCTAAACCAGGGTCAAGAGACCCAGTACTTC. Residues: CASTLNQGQETQYF. The chain links TRBV6-1 to TRBJ2-5; possible D gene TRBD1, 5 bases. Looked up from germline, CDR1 is MNHNS and CDR2 is SASEGT. Between the trimmed V and J ends, which lost 7 bases and 2 bases, there was a span of 14 bases. The length of the CDR3 is 14 residues.